This T cell receptor beta chain is from a study of yellow fever vaccine responses in identical twins. Study observations and caveats: Twins reportedly mounted vaccine T cell responses that seemed partly convergent, partly personalized.

For this clonotype: Its specificity is not known.

CDR3 length: 14 amino acids. Trimming removed 6 bases at V and 9 bases at J, with 18 bases between. Looked up from germline, CDR1 is SNHLY and CDR2 is FYNNEI. TCRdb processed the RT-PCR reads anew with MiXCR; each CDR3 protein has one entry. Among tens of thousands of distinct CDR3 sequences listed, around 77% were seen once. V usage is TRBV2 and J usage is TRBJ2-1; tentatively, D is TRBD2 (5 bases). The source material was T cells from blood (PBMCs), unsorted or a sorted subset (not recorded which), sampled before or after yellow fever vaccination (not recorded which). The sequence was obtained from a woman in her late teens or twenties who received the yellow fever vaccine. In DNA form, the CDR3 reads TGTGCCAGCAGGCCAGACTACACGTCCGGTGAGCAGTTCTTC. The encoded protein is CASRPDYTSGEQFF.